The 31 T cell receptor beta chains below come from one sample, sequenced in a study of cytomegalovirus exposure and HLA in healthy donors. PCR used 60 Vbeta primers and 13 Jbeta primers. Clones were sequenced by immunoSEQ multiplex PCR, and TCRdb holds only the in-frame ones, with some missing. The sample has 150,000 to 200,000 clones, about three quarters seen once; the top ten hold approximately 4.4%. Sequenced input: PBMCs. These receptors originate from a man aged 18 to 30 in good health and CMV-seropositive.

This clone was picked up a small number of times. Other DNA variants within this sample encode the same CDR3. This chain connects TRBV4-1 to TRBJ1-5, with a possible D match to TRBD1 (6 bases). Germline loops: CDR1 MGHRA, CDR2 YSYEKL. The CDR3 totals 16 residues. Trimming stripped 0 bases from V and 4 bases from J, with 13 bases between. CDR3 loop: CASSQDLGTPNQPQHF. DNA for the CDR3: TGCGCCAGCAGCCAAGACCTCGGGACACCTAATCAGCCCCAGCATTTT.

The chain joins TRBV15 to TRBJ1-5; tentatively, D is TRBD1 (5 bases). CDR1 and CDR2 from the germline V gene are LNHNV and YYDKDF (reference sequence). The germline V and J ends were trimmed by 9 bases and 2 bases, with 8 bases remaining between them. The CDR3 has 12 residues. The CDR3 spells CATGAGNQPQHF. For the CDR3, the DNA is TGTGCCACAGGGGCAGGCAATCAGCCCCAGCATTTT.

The CDR3 DNA follows: TGTGCCAGTAGTATTTCGGGGATAAACTATGGCTACACCTTC. Protein sequence: CASSISGINYGYTF. The J gene is TRBJ1-2, the V gene TRBV19; D is unclear. The germline V and J ends were trimmed by 3 bases and 2 bases, with 10 bases remaining between them. Per germline, CDR1 LNHDA and CDR2 SQIVND (reference sequence). This CDR3 is 14 amino acids long.

The chain has TRBV27 and TRBJ1-1, with 7 nucleotides matching TRBD1. Per the germline V gene, CDR1 is MNHEY and CDR2 is SMNVEV (reference sequence). The CDR3 totals 17 residues. Trimming at V came to 1 base and at J to 3 bases, leaving 11 bases not matched to a gene. This CDR3 reads CASSLLYVPGQDTEAFF. The CDR3, as DNA: TGTGCCAGCAGTTTATTGTATGTCCCAGGACAGGACACTGAAGCTTTCTTT.

This sequence joins TRBV5-1 and TRBJ2-2, with 7 bases lining up with TRBD2. This CDR3 is built from 15 residues. J lost 3 bases, V lost 5 bases, and 7 bases had no gene match. Germline-derived CDR1 and CDR2 are SGHRS and YFSETQ. The CDR3 loop reads CASSFSLADTGELFF. As DNA, the CDR3 is TGCGCCAGCAGTTTCAGTCTAGCGGACACCGGGGAGCTGTTTTTT.

As DNA, the CDR3 is TGTGCCAGCAGCTCCTCGACGGACCCGAGGGACACTGAAGCTTTCTTT. Its protein product is CASSSSTDPRDTEAFF. V and J are TRBV13 and TRBJ1-1; no definite D call. With 4 bases removed from V and 3 bases from J, the gap between germline ends came to 18 bases. In germline, CDR1 is PRHDT, CDR2 FYEKMQ (reference sequence). The CDR3 consists of 16 residues.

The genes are TRBV5-1 and TRBJ1-1; a weak D match, TRBD1 (5 bases). The V gene lost 6 bases and the J gene lost 5 bases, with 17 bases spanning the gap. There are 14 residues in the CDR3. Looked up from germline, CDR1 is SGHRS and CDR2 is YFSETQ. The CDR3 protein is CASTRGGGGTEAFF. DNA for the CDR3: TGCGCCAGCACCCGGGGAGGCGGGGGGACTGAAGCTTTCTTT.

Written as DNA, the CDR3 is TGTGCCAGCAGTTCGGGGGTTAGCAATCAGCCCCAGCATTTT. Residues: CASSSGVSNQPQHF. The chain is built from TRBV6-5 and TRBJ1-5; a weak D match, TRBD1 (5 bases). Per germline, CDR1 MNHEY and CDR2 SVGAGI. The CDR3 has 14 residues. Trimming took 4 bases from V and 0 from J, leaving 7 bases between them.

V usage is TRBV7-9 and J usage is TRBJ2-1; TRBD2 might be the D (6 bases). The germline V gene has CDR1 SEHNR and CDR2 FQNEAQ (reference sequence). Trimming stripped 8 bases from V and 2 bases from J, with 7 bases between. The CDR3 length is 12 residues. For the CDR3, the DNA is TGTGCCAGCGGGGAGGCCTACAATGAGCAGTTCTTC. Its translation is CASGEAYNEQFF.

CDR3: CASSLGVASYEQYV. The CDR3 DNA reads as TGCGCCAGCAGCTTGGGGGTAGCATCCTACGAGCAGTACGTC. The chain links TRBV5-1 to TRBJ2-7; D unclear. CDR1 SGHRS and CDR2 YFSETQ come from the germline V gene. The CDR3 totals 14 residues. V gave up 0 bases and J gave up 1 base, with 8 bases separating them.

The sample holds one count of this clone. The V and J genes are TRBV5-1 and TRBJ1-1; no definite D call. Germline V gene sequence: CDR1 SGHRS, CDR2 YFSETQ. The CDR3 extends over 14 amino acids. Trimming took 0 bases from V and 5 from J, leaving 11 bases between them. In nucleotides, the CDR3 is TGCGCCAGCAGCTTGGGCGGGTTTGGAACTGAAGCTTTCTTT. This sequence encodes CASSLGGFGTEAFF.

The V call is TRBV27, the J call TRBJ1-2, with a possible D match to TRBD1 (6 bases). This CDR3 is built from 14 residues. Germline V gives CDR1 MNHEY, CDR2 SMNVEV (reference sequence). V lost 3 bases to trimming and J lost 6 bases, with 14 bases between them. The CDR3 is CASSFWAGANGYTF. The DNA of the CDR3 is TGTGCCAGCAGTTTTTGGGCAGGGGCTAATGGCTACACCTTC.

The V gene is TRBV4-2, the J gene TRBJ1-4; 10 bases agree with TRBD1. The CDR3 sequence is 17 residues long. Trimming took 0 bases from V and 7 from J; bases not matched to a gene: 8. CDR1 and CDR2 (germline): LGHNA, YNFKEQ. The CDR3, as DNA: TGTGCCAGCAGCCAAGAGGCCCCCGGGACAGGGGTTGAAAAACTGTTTTTT. Translation gives CASSQEAPGTGVEKLFF.

V is TRBV10-3 and J is TRBJ2-7; D ambiguous. V was cut by 3 bases and J by 2 bases, with 11 bases left in between. Germline V gives CDR1 ENHRY, CDR2 SYGVKD. This CDR3 has 14 amino acids. The CDR3 sequence: CAISDLGWPYEQYV. The CDR3, as DNA: TGTGCCATCAGTGATCTGGGCTGGCCCTACGAGCAGTACGTC.

The V call is TRBV7-2, the J call TRBJ2-5, with TRBD2 matching 7 bases. This CDR3 contains 14 residues. Trimming at V came to 5 bases and at J to 3 bases, leaving 6 bases not matched to a gene. CDR1 and CDR2 from the germline V gene are SGHTA and FQGNSA. The CDR3, as DNA: TGTGCCAGCAGCCCTAGCGGACCGAAAGAGACCCAGTACTTC. It codes for CASSPSGPKETQYF.

The chain uses TRBV10-2 and TRBJ2-7, with 16 bases aligning to TRBD2. The V segment lost 6 bases and the J segment 2 bases; nucleotides outside the gene matches: 7. Germline V lookup: CDR1 WSHSY, CDR2 SAAADI. The CDR3 loop spans 17 amino acids. The CDR3 reads CASRRGLAGGQAYEQYV. CDR3 nucleotides: TGCGCCAGCAGGAGGGGACTAGCGGGAGGGCAAGCCTACGAGCAGTACGTC.

The V gene is TRBV28, the J gene TRBJ2-3; 10 bases fit TRBD2. After removal of 6 bases from V and 5 bases from J, the junction contained 5 bases not matched to a gene. This CDR3 region has 14 residues. Germline CDR1 reads MDHEN; CDR2 reads SYDVKM. The CDR3 nucleotides are TGTGCCAGCAGGTCCCTAGCGGGGGTAGATACGCAGTATTTT. Translation gives CASRSLAGVDTQYF.

This chain links TRBV6-1 with TRBJ2-7; 9 positions match TRBD1. Germline values: CDR1 MNHNS, CDR2 SASEGT. The CDR3 is made up of 14 amino acids. The V and J ends lost 4 bases and 4 bases, in that order; junction bases with no gene match: 5. For the CDR3, the DNA is TGTGCCAGCAGTGCCGACAGGGGGACGTACGAGCAGTACGTC. Protein sequence: CASSADRGTYEQYV.

The chain employs TRBV7-8 and TRBJ1-1; D gene unclear. V lost 5 bases and J lost 1, with 8 bases in between. Germline values: CDR1 SGHVS, CDR2 FQNEAQ. This CDR3 is built from 13 residues. In nucleotides, the CDR3 is TGTGCCAGCAGCCCTCCAGGGAACACTGAAGCTTTCTTT. The encoded protein is CASSPPGNTEAFF.

The rearrangement uses TRBV2 and TRBJ2-7; D is undetermined. The germline gives CDR1 SNHLY, CDR2 FYNNEI. With 1 base removed from V and 0 bases from J, the gap between germline ends came to 10 bases. The CDR3 length is 15 residues. Here the CDR3 DNA reads TGTGCCAGCAGTGAAGTATCTAACTACTCCTACGAGCAGTACGTC. Translation: CASSEVSNYSYEQYV.

The chain combines TRBV6-5 with TRBJ1-6; no firm D call. Trimming removed 6 bases at V and 6 bases at J, with 12 bases between. CDR1 MNHEY and CDR2 SVGAGI come from the germline V gene. This CDR3 has 14 residues. The CDR3 sequence is CASSLGLFNSPLHF. The CDR3 nucleotides read TGTGCCAGCAGCCTAGGACTGTTTAATTCACCCCTCCACTTT.

The J gene is TRBJ1-4, the V gene TRBV7-9; D ambiguous. V was shortened by 6 bases and J by 0 bases, with 11 bases between the two germline ends. This CDR3 spans 15 amino acids. Germline lookup yields CDR1 SEHNR and CDR2 FQNEAQ (reference sequence). The CDR3 DNA is TGTGCCAGCAGACCATACAGACCAACTAATGAAAAACTGTTTTTT. Encoded protein: CASRPYRPTNEKLFF.

This clone has just one count. This chain links TRBV14 with TRBJ2-7, with 7 bases that match TRBD1. The germline V gene has CDR1 SGHDN and CDR2 FVKESK. After removal of 4 bases from V and 2 bases from J, the junction contained 5 bases not matched to a gene. This CDR3 region has 14 residues. CDR3 loop: CASSPQQGPYEQYV. The DNA for the CDR3 is TGTGCCAGCAGCCCACAACAGGGGCCCTACGAGCAGTACGTC.

As concerns this clone: Mismatch with germline at one junction end may stem from a read error. The rearrangement uses TRBV7-7 and TRBJ2-5; D ambiguous. The CDR3 has 16 residues. The germline V gene has CDR1 SSHAT and CDR2 FNYEAQ (reference sequence). CDR3 amino acids: CASSPASVSPQETQYF. Written as DNA, the CDR3 is TGTGCTAGCAGCCCGGCCTCAGTTAGCCCCCAAGAGACCCAGTACTTC.

This chain links TRBV28 with TRBJ2-5; 7 nucleotides align to TRBD1. The V segment lost 6 bases and the J segment 2 bases; nucleotides outside the gene matches: 9. Looked up from germline, CDR1 is MDHEN and CDR2 is SYDVKM. This CDR3 region has 15 residues. CDR3 residues: CASSRGQLIQETQYF. The CDR3 coding sequence is TGTGCCAGCAGCCGGGGACAGCTCATTCAAGAGACCCAGTACTTC.

The chain couples TRBV7-9 to TRBJ1-1, with TRBD1 matching over 8 bases. Trimming took 3 bases from V and 5 from J; bases not matched to a gene: 8. The germline CDR1 and CDR2 sequences are SEHNR and FQNEAQ (reference sequence). The CDR3 is 15 amino acids. Here the CDR3 reads CASSFFRDRGTEAFF. For the CDR3, the DNA is TGTGCCAGCAGCTTCTTTAGAGACAGGGGAACTGAAGCTTTCTTT.

The chain combines TRBV2 with TRBJ1-4; tentatively, D is TRBD1 (6 bases). Trimming took off 8 bases at V and 6 bases at J, with 16 bases between the two ends. CDR1 and CDR2 (germline): SNHLY, FYNNEI. The CDR3 runs to 14 residues. The DNA for the CDR3 is TGTGCCAGCGGGGTCTACAGGGTTCATGAAAAACTGTTTTTT. This encodes CASGVYRVHEKLFF.

The sample holds a few counts of this clone. Other DNA sequences in the same sample also yield this CDR3. The chain carries TRBV18 and TRBJ1-1; no clear D gene. V lost 2 bases, J lost 5 bases, and 6 bases lay in between. Germline V lookup: CDR1 KGHSH, CDR2 LQKENI. The CDR3 sequence is 12 residues long. In DNA, the CDR3 is TGTGCCAGCTCACCAGGGCAGACTGAAGCTTTCTTT. Protein product: CASSPGQTEAFF.

This clone was picked up a small number of times. The chain joins TRBV6-1 to TRBJ2-1, with 9 bases matching TRBD2. The trim removed 4 bases at V and 7 bases at J, leaving 14 bases unmatched. The V gene's germline CDR1 is MNHNS and CDR2 SASEGT. The CDR3 consists of 17 residues. CDR3 residues: CASSVASGTLLRNEQFF. The CDR3 DNA follows: TGTGCCAGCAGTGTTGCTAGCGGGACGCTCCTTCGGAATGAGCAGTTCTTC.

The CDR3 here is CASSPRVSSSYNEQFF. The CDR3 coding sequence is TGTGCCAGCAGCCCCCGCGTTTCGAGCTCCTACAATGAGCAGTTCTTC. The J gene is TRBJ2-1, the V gene TRBV9; no clear D. The CDR3 is made up of 16 amino acids. V was cut by 4 bases and J by 0 bases, with 14 bases left in between. Germline-derived CDR1 and CDR2 are SGDLS and YYNGEE.

This clone was recorded only once. V and J are TRBV7-8 and TRBJ1-2, with 9 bases identical to TRBD1. With 4 bases clipped from V and 6 bases from J, the junction kept 6 bases outside the gene matches. CDR3 length equals 14 residues. Germline CDR1 reads SGHVS; CDR2 reads FQNEAQ. CDR3 nucleotide sequence: TGTGCCAGCAGCTACTCCGGGACAGGGAATGGCTACACCTTC. It yields the protein CASSYSGTGNGYTF.